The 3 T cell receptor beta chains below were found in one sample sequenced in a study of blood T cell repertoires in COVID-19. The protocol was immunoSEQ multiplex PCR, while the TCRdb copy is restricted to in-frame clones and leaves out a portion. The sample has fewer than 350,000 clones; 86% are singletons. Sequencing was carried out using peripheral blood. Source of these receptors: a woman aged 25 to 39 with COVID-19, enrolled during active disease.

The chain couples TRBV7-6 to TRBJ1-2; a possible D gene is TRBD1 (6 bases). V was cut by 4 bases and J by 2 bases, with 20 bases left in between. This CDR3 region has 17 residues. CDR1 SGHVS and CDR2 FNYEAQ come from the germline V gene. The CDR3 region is CASSWEGRGSANYGYTF. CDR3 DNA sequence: TGTGCCAGCAGCTGGGAGGGGAGGGGGTCTGCAAACTATGGCTACACCTTC.

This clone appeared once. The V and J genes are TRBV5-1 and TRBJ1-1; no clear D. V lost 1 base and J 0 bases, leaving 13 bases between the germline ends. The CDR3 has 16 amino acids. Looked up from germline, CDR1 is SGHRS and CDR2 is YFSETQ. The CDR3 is CASSLWPDSMNTEAFF. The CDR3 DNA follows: TGCGCCAGCAGCTTGTGGCCAGATAGCATGAACACTGAAGCTTTCTTT.

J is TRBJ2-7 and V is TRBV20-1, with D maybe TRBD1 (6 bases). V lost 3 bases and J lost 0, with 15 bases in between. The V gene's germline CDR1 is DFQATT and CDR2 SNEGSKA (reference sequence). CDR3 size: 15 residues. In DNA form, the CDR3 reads TGCAGTGCTAGTCCCGACAGGATGAGCTCCTACGAGCAGTACTTC. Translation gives CSASPDRMSSYEQYF.